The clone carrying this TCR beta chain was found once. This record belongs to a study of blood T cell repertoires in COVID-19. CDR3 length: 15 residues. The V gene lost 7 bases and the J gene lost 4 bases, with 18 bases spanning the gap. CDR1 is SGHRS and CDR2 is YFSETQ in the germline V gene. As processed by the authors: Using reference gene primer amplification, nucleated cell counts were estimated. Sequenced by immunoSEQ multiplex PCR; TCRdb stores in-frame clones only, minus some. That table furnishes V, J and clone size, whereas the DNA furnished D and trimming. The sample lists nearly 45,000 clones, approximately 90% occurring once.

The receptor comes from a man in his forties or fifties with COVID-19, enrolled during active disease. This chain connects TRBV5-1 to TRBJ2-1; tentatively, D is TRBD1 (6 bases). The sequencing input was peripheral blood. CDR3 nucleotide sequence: TGCGCCAGCGCCCCCGGGACAACACTATACAATGAGCAGTTCTTC. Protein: CASAPGTTLYNEQFF.